This TCR beta chain was sequenced for a study of cytomegalovirus exposure and HLA in healthy donors. Findings of the study overall: Presence/absence analyses rested on an assumption that sequencing depth was roughly uniform across donors. In an earlier analysis, productive rearrangement rates for most beta V segments clustered near 87% or 30%. The study listed under 200 cytomegalovirus-associated TCR beta chains. In a later analysis, DRB1 alleles had the most associated TCRs; HLA-C alleles the fewest.

In germline, CDR1 is MNHNS, CDR2 SASEGT. Trimming left V 3 bases short and J 3 bases short, with 10 bases between. CDR3 length equals 14 residues. On this clone itself: Its antigen is currently unknown.

PCR employed 60 Vbeta and 13 Jbeta primers. Repertoires were generated with immunoSEQ multiplex PCR, while TCRdb's copy carries only in-frame clones and drops some. The sample holds approximately 73,000 clones, around three quarters seen once. The chain recombines TRBV6-1 with TRBJ2-3; maybe TRBD1 (7 bases). The origin of this receptor is a woman aged 40 to 55 in good health and CMV-seropositive. Sequenced sample: PBMCs. The CDR3 nucleotides read TGTGCCAGCAGTGACAGGGGGAGGACAGATACGCAGTATTTT. Translating gives CASSDRGRTDTQYF.